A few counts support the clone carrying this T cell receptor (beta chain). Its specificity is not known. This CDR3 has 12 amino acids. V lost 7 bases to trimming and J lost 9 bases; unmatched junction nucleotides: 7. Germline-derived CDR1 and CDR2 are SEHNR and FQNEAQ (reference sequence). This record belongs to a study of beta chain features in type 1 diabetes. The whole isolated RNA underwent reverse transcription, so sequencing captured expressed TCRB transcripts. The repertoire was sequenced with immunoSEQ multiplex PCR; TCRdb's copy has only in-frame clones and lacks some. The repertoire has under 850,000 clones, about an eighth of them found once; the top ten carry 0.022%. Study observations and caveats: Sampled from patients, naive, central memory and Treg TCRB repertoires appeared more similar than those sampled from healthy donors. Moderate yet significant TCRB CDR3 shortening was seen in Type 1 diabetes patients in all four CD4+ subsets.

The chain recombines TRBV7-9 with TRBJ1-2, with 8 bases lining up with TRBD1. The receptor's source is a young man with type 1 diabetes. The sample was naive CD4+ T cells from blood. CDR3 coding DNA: TGTGCCAGCAAAGGACAGGGAGGTCGCTACACCTTC. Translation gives CASKGQGGRYTF.